The next 26 T cell receptor beta chains were all read from a single sample in a study of T cells in Graves' hyperthyroidism and ophthalmopathy. RNA transcripts gave rise to amplified TCR beta CDR3 regions. A set of HTBI primers served as the primers for a first-round RT-PCR of the TCR CDR3. TCRdb itself ran the multiplex PCR reads through MiXCR, one entry per CDR3 protein. Of approximately 640,000 distinct CDR3 sequences in the sample, about 16% were seen once. The sequencing input was blood. These receptors were taken from a woman in her twenties or thirties with Graves' hyperthyroidism.

This clonotype has a count of ten or more. V gene TRBV5-6 combines with J gene TRBJ2-7, with TRBD2 matching 9 bases. CDR3 length: 15 amino acids. Losses at the gene ends were 4 bases for V and 2 bases for J; bases not matched to a gene: 7. Germline assignment: CDR1 SGHDT and CDR2 YYEEEE. This chain's CDR3 is CASSKATSGTYEQYF. The CDR3 region has the DNA TGTGCCAGCAGCAAGGCGACTAGCGGAACCTACGAGCAGTACTTC.

This clonotype showed up many times. One end of the junction is discordant with germline, which a read error may explain. This rearrangement joins TRBV11-2 to TRBJ2-1; D not resolved. Looked up from germline, CDR1 is SGHAT and CDR2 is FQNNGV. The CDR3 is 15 residues long. CDR3 loop: CASSLDIKSYNEQFF. The DNA for the CDR3 is TGTGCCAGCAGCCTAGACATTAAAAGCTACAATGAGCAGTTCTTC. The full variable domain, with the rest looked up from reference TRBV11-2 and TRBJ2-1, is EAGVAQSPRYKIIEKRQSVAFWCNPISGHATLYWYQQILGQGPKLLIQFQNNGVVDDSQLPKDRFSAERLKGVDSTLKIQPAKLEDSAVYLCASSLDIKSYNEQFFGPGTRLTVL.

This clonotype was observed a few times. The chain is built from TRBV3-1 and TRBJ2-7; D is perhaps TRBD1 (6 bases). The length of the CDR3 is 16 residues. Trimming stripped 5 bases from V and 0 bases from J, with 17 bases between. Germline loops: CDR1 LGHDT, CDR2 YNNKEL (reference sequence). The DNA for the CDR3 is TGTGCCAGCAGCAGAAGTCCGGCAGGGGACTCCTACGAGCAGTACTTC. It encodes CASSRSPAGDSYEQYF.

This chain links TRBV6-5 with TRBJ2-7; D may be TRBD1 (5 bases). Trimming cost V 1 base and J 7 bases, with 8 bases left between them. The CDR3 extends over 12 amino acids. In germline, CDR1 is MNHEY, CDR2 SVGAGI. CDR3 in amino acids: CASSYWAGEQYF. CDR3 nucleotide sequence: TGTGCCAGCAGTTACTGGGCAGGGGAGCAGTACTTC.

There are many counts of this clonotype. As DNA, the CDR3 is TGTGCCAGCAGCTCTTCAGGGGCAGACACTGAAGCTTTCTTT. It codes for CASSSSGADTEAFF. V usage is TRBV2 and J usage is TRBJ1-1; D is perhaps TRBD1 (6 bases). This CDR3 region has 14 residues. V shed 6 bases and J shed 3 bases, with 14 bases lying between them. The germline V gene has CDR1 SNHLY and CDR2 FYNNEI. Full variable domain (missing parts from reference TRBV2 and TRBJ1-1): EPEVTQTPSHQVTQMGQEVILRCVPISNHLYFYWYRQILGQKVEFLVSFYNNEISEKSEIFDDQFSVERPDGSNFTLKIRSTKLEDSAMYFCASSSSGADTEAFFGQGTRLTVV.

The gene calls are TRBV6-2 or TRBV6-3 and TRBJ2-2; maybe TRBD1 (6 bases). CDR3 length equals 16 residues. Trimming took off 4 bases at V and 6 bases at J, with 18 bases between the two ends. Germline CDR1 MNHEY, CDR2 SVGEGT. CDR3 loop: CASSSFSDRTPGELFF. The CDR3 DNA sequence: TGTGCCAGCAGTTCCTTCTCTGACAGGACCCCCGGGGAGCTGTTTTTT.

In this sample, this clonotype turned up a few times. The CDR3 loop is CSAGRGSSYNEQFF. The CDR3 bases are TGCAGCGCGGGGAGGGGGAGCTCCTACAATGAGCAGTTCTTC. The V call is TRBV20-1, the J call TRBJ2-1; a possible D gene is TRBD2 (7 bases). This CDR3 has 14 residues. CDR1 DFQATT and CDR2 SNEGSKA come from the germline V gene (reference sequence).

This clonotype has ten or more counts. The rearrangement links TRBV27 to TRBJ2-5, with a possible D match to TRBD2 (6 bases). The CDR3 has 13 amino acids. Germline lookup yields CDR1 MNHEY and CDR2 SMNVEV (reference sequence). The V gene lost 5 bases and the J gene lost 12 bases, with 19 bases spanning the gap. The CDR3 loop is CASSPSGSGGKYF. CDR3 coding DNA: TGTGCCAGCAGTCCAAGTGGTAGCGGTGGGAAGTACTTC.

This clonotype was detected ten times or more. V is TRBV20-1 and J is TRBJ2-7; 7 bases are a match to TRBD1. The trim removed 3 bases at V and 5 bases at J, leaving 7 bases unmatched. The CDR3 runs to 13 residues. Germline CDR1 DFQATT, CDR2 SNEGSKA (reference sequence). The CDR3 reads CSASQGVMDEQYF. In DNA, the CDR3 is TGCAGTGCTAGTCAGGGGGTAATGGACGAGCAGTACTTC.

This clonotype turned up a few times. The chain joins TRBV7-8 to TRBJ2-7, with TRBD1 matching over 9 bases. The V segment lost 2 bases and the J segment 7 bases; nucleotides outside the gene matches: 12. Germline loops: CDR1 SGHVS, CDR2 FQNEAQ. The CDR3 contains 16 residues. CDR3 sequence reads: CASSLPGTGLVREQYF. DNA of the CDR3: TGTGCCAGCAGCTTACCCGGGACAGGGTTGGTGAGGGAGCAGTACTTC.

Many counts were recorded for this clonotype. The chain joins TRBV12-3 or TRBV12-4 to TRBJ2-7; 9 bases are a match to TRBD1. V shed 0 bases, J shed 4 bases, and the junction held 7 bases outside the gene matches. The CDR3 is 16 amino acids. The CDR3 region is CASSLAGGQGGYEQYF. The CDR3 coding sequence is TGTGCCAGCAGTTTAGCGGGGGGACAGGGTGGTTACGAGCAGTACTTC.

This clonotype was found many times. V usage is TRBV28 and J usage is TRBJ1-3, with D perhaps matching TRBD1 (6 bases). From germline, CDR1 is MDHEN and CDR2 SYDVKM. Trimming shortened V by 3 bases and J by 2 bases, and 11 bases separated the two germline ends. The CDR3 extends over 15 amino acids. CDR3 DNA sequence: TGTGCCAGCAGTTTTGGGGGGCTTGCTGGAAACACCATATATTTT. This gives the protein CASSFGGLAGNTIYF.

This clonotype was counted ten times or more. CDR3 DNA: TGTGCCAGCAGTTTACCTAGCGGGCTGACAGATACGCAGTATTTT. As protein: CASSLPSGLTDTQYF. V gene TRBV28 combines with J gene TRBJ2-3; TRBD2 agrees at 8 bases. J was trimmed by 3 bases and V by 2 bases; bases with no gene match: 4. Germline V CDR1 and CDR2: MDHEN, SYDVKM. The CDR3 has 15 residues.

This clonotype occurred a few times. V is TRBV20-1 and J is TRBJ1-3; D remains unclear. Germline V lookup: CDR1 DFQATT, CDR2 SNEGSKA (reference sequence). This CDR3 region has 11 residues. Trimming stripped 7 bases from V and 6 bases from J, with 10 bases between. CDR3 amino acids: CSVRFENTIYF. CDR3 nucleotides: TGCAGTGTACGTTTTGAAAACACCATATATTTT.

This rearrangement joins TRBV6-2 or TRBV6-3 to TRBJ1-1; a weak D match, TRBD1 (6 bases). The CDR3 contains 16 residues. Germline lookup yields CDR1 MNHEY and CDR2 SVGEGT. V shed 6 bases and J shed 1 base, with 18 bases lying between them. The CDR3 sequence is CASSPPRGAKNTEAFF. In nucleotides, the CDR3 is TGTGCCAGCAGCCCCCCCCGGGGGGCTAAGAACACTGAAGCTTTCTTT.

At least ten counts were recorded for this clonotype. V gene TRBV20-1 combines with J gene TRBJ2-1, with TRBD1 matching over 7 bases. The CDR3 totals 16 residues. The germline V gene encodes CDR1 DFQATT and CDR2 SNEGSKA (reference sequence). The V and J ends lost 0 bases and 4 bases, in that order; junction bases with no gene match: 9. CDR3 sequence (DNA): TGCAGTGCTAGAGATCAATCACGGACAGGTTACAATGAGCAGTTCTTC. It encodes CSARDQSRTGYNEQFF.

This clonotype was seen many times. The chain employs TRBV5-1 and TRBJ2-7, with 9 bases matching TRBD1. Germline loops: CDR1 SGHRS, CDR2 YFSETQ. The J segment lost 2 bases and the V segment lost 2 bases, leaving 11 bases of the junction unmatched. This CDR3 is built from 17 residues. The CDR3 DNA sequence: TGCGCCAGCAGCTTCGGCGGTCACGGGACAGGGACCTACGAGCAGTACTTC. It is translated as CASSFGGHGTGTYEQYF.

The chain uses TRBV19 and TRBJ2-1; D may be TRBD2 (6 bases). The CDR3 spans 14 residues. The V gene's germline CDR1 is LNHDA and CDR2 SQIVND (reference sequence). Between the trimmed V and J ends, which lost 5 bases and 3 bases, there was a span of 11 bases. Here the CDR3 reads CASSFAGNYNEQFF. CDR3 bases: TGTGCCAGTAGTTTCGCGGGGAACTACAATGAGCAGTTCTTC. Filled out from reference TRBV19 and TRBJ2-1, the complete variable domain reads DGGITQSPKYLFRKEGQNVTLSCEQNLNHDAMYWYRQDPGQGLRLIYYSQIVNDFQKGDIAEGYSVSREKKESFPLTVTSAQKNPTAFYLCASSFAGNYNEQFFGPGTRLTVL.

The chain joins TRBV2 to TRBJ1-2; a possible D gene is TRBD1 (6 bases). CDR3 size: 15 residues. Deletions cut 0 bases from V and 2 bases from J, with 10 bases between. Germline lookup yields CDR1 SNHLY and CDR2 FYNNEI. The CDR3 bases are TGTGCCAGCAGTGAAGCGCAGGGGTGGAACTATGGCTACACCTTC. Translation gives CASSEAQGWNYGYTF. The full variable domain, completed using reference TRBV2 and TRBJ1-2, is EPEVTQTPSHQVTQMGQEVILRCVPISNHLYFYWYRQILGQKVEFLVSFYNNEISEKSEIFDDQFSVERPDGSNFTLKIRSTKLEDSAMYFCASSEAQGWNYGYTFGSGTRLTVV.

CDR3 in amino acids: CASSLSEGGGNEQFF. The CDR3 DNA follows: TGCGCCAGCAGCTTGTCGGAGGGAGGGGGCAATGAGCAGTTCTTC. The rearrangement joins TRBV5-1 to TRBJ2-1, with D maybe TRBD2 (7 bases). This CDR3 region has 15 residues. The germline gives CDR1 SGHRS, CDR2 YFSETQ. Trimming stripped 1 base from V and 6 bases from J, with 14 bases between. Filled out from reference TRBV5-1 and TRBJ2-1, the complete variable domain reads KAGVTQTPRYLIKTRGQQVTLSCSPISGHRSVSWYQQTPGQGLQFLFEYFSETQRNKGNFPGRFSGRQFSNSRSEMNVSTLELGDSALYLCASSLSEGGGNEQFFGPGTRLTVL.

This clonotype was detected many times. The genes are TRBV12-3 or TRBV12-4 and TRBJ2-7, with D perhaps matching TRBD1 (6 bases). The CDR3 spans 11 residues. The ends were cut back, 6 bases at V and 9 bases at J, with 12 bases in the middle. CDR3 residues: CASSNRARQYF. Here the CDR3 DNA reads TGTGCCAGCAGCAACAGGGCGCGGCAGTACTTC.

Many counts were recorded for this clonotype. The chain links TRBV4-2 to TRBJ1-2; the D gene is possibly TRBD1 (6 bases). Trimming stripped 0 bases from V and 5 bases from J, with 13 bases between. The CDR3 spans 15 residues. Per the germline V gene, CDR1 is LGHNA and CDR2 is YNFKEQ. CDR3 DNA sequence: TGTGCCAGCAGCCAAGAAAGTGGGCAGGGGTATGGCTACACCTTC. Translation gives CASSQESGQGYGYTF.

With respect to this clonotype: At one end the junction does not follow the germline gene, possibly because of a read error. V gene TRBV10-2 combines with J gene TRBJ2-7, with TRBD2 matching 9 bases. This CDR3 contains 14 residues. The V gene's germline CDR1 is WSHSY and CDR2 SAAADI. CDR3 sequence (DNA): TGCGCCAGCAATGAGGGCGGGAGGGCCTTGGAGCAGTACTTC. This codes for CASNEGGRALEQYF.

In DNA form, the CDR3 reads TGTGCCAGCAGTATCATCGGGAGGGCCGGGAGTTACACCGGGGAGCTGTTTTTT. This sequence encodes CASSIIGRAGSYTGELFF. The chain joins TRBV2 to TRBJ2-2, with 8 positions matching TRBD2. The CDR3 totals 18 residues. Unmatched junction bases numbered 14, after V lost 5 bases and J lost 3 bases. Germline V CDR1 and CDR2: SNHLY, FYNNEI.

This clonotype has only a few counts. The chain recombines TRBV28 with TRBJ2-7; 8 bases line up with TRBD2. The CDR3 has 16 residues. Germline-derived CDR1 and CDR2 are MDHEN and SYDVKM. Trimming took 4 bases from V and 3 from J; bases not matched to a gene: 11. This CDR3 reads CASSSTLLGTSYEQYF. CDR3 DNA: TGTGCCAGCAGTTCCACCCTTTTAGGGACTAGCTACGAGCAGTACTTC.

The chain has TRBV9 and TRBJ2-1; the D gene is possibly TRBD2 (5 bases). The CDR3 extends over 14 amino acids. In germline, CDR1 is SGDLS, CDR2 YYNGEE. V dropped 4 bases and J dropped 12 bases, with 20 bases sitting between them. The CDR3 DNA sequence: TGTGCCAGCAGCATCGGACTCAGCAAAGTACGGCAGTTCTTC. It specifies CASSIGLSKVRQFF.